A single sample is the source of the 12 T cell receptor beta chains below, sequenced in a study of T-cell reconstitution after alpha-beta-depleted transplantation in children. Their specific antigens are unknown. Preparation of the TCRbeta library used unique molecular identifiers. MiXCR was run by TCRdb on the PCR reads, yielding one entry per CDR3 protein. The sample lists some 300,000 distinct CDR3 sequences; approximately 7.3% were seen once. Regarding the study as a whole: At the one-year point after transplant, T-cell counts and TCRbeta diversity were found to come mostly from T cells that had been newly produced.

The material was peripheral blood, obtained 360 days after TCRalphabeta/CD19-depleted stem cell transplant. The receptors come from a female patient between 2 and 15 years old who had a stem cell transplant for Fanconi anemia, so the T cells may come from the graft donor.

The chain has TRBV11-3 and TRBJ2-3, with no clear D. The germline gives CDR1 SGHNT, CDR2 YENEEA. V gave up 4 bases and J gave up 0 bases, with 11 bases separating them. The CDR3 spans 15 residues. This chain's CDR3 is CASSWTTSSTDTQYF. CDR3 in DNA: TGTGCCAGCAGCTGGACGACTTCTAGCACAGATACGCAGTATTTT.

This clonotype was seen more than once but under ten times. The rearrangement uses TRBV3-1 and TRBJ2-5; D unclear. Germline CDR1 and CDR2: LGHDT and YNNKEL (reference sequence). Trimming left V 0 bases short and J 4 bases short, with 9 bases between. The CDR3 length is 14 residues. The CDR3 region is CASSQDLVIETQYF. CDR3 nucleotides: TGTGCCAGCAGCCAAGATCTAGTTATAGAGACCCAGTACTTC.

This clonotype was detected many times. This sequence joins TRBV13 and TRBJ1-1, with D unresolved. The ends were cut back, 5 bases at V and 0 bases at J, with 7 bases in the middle. This CDR3 contains 13 residues. Germline V gene sequence: CDR1 PRHDT, CDR2 FYEKMQ (reference sequence). CDR3 residues: CASSLQMNTEAFF. In DNA form, the CDR3 reads TGTGCCAGCAGCCTCCAGATGAACACTGAAGCTTTCTTT.

The chain is built from TRBV21-1 and TRBJ2-2; the table's D call of TRBD1 was not tested on the DNA. TRBV21-1 is labeled a pseudogene. CDR3 length equals 15 residues. The CDR3 is CASSKRRGGTGELFF. In nucleotides, the CDR3 is TGTGCCAGCAGCAAAAGGCGGGGCGGCACCGGGGAGCTGTTTTTT.

This clonotype was seen a handful of times. The chain joins TRBV2 to TRBJ1-1; possibly TRBD1 for D (5 bases). Trimming removed 4 bases at V and 3 bases at J, with 15 bases between. CDR3 length: 15 amino acids. Germline loops: CDR1 SNHLY, CDR2 FYNNEI. In DNA form, the CDR3 reads TGTGCCAGCAGTGTTCAGGGATCGTGGGACACTGAAGCTTTCTTT. It translates to CASSVQGSWDTEAFF. Combining the CDR3 with reference TRBV2 and TRBJ1-1 gives the whole variable domain EPEVTQTPSHQVTQMGQEVILRCVPISNHLYFYWYRQILGQKVEFLVSFYNNEISEKSEIFDDQFSVERPDGSNFTLKIRSTKLEDSAMYFCASSVQGSWDTEAFFGQGTRLTVV.

This clonotype was recorded many times. V and J are TRBV4-3 and TRBJ1-5, with D unclear. Germline assignment: CDR1 LGHNA and CDR2 YSLEER. The CDR3 extends over 14 amino acids. V dropped 0 bases and J dropped 2 bases, with 5 bases sitting between them. The CDR3 spells CASSQDWGNQPQHF. For the CDR3, the DNA is TGCGCCAGCAGCCAAGACTGGGGCAATCAGCCCCAGCATTTT.

This clonotype was counted a few times. The chain carries TRBV12-3 or TRBV12-4 and TRBJ2-5; D unresolved. The CDR3 spans 15 residues. V dropped 3 bases and J dropped 5 bases, with 16 bases sitting between them. Here the CDR3 DNA reads TGTGCCAGCAGTTTTTTCAGGAGAACCGTGGAGACCCAGTACTTC. It is translated as CASSFFRRTVETQYF.

Ten or more counts support this clonotype. The chain recombines TRBV2 with TRBJ1-5; 9 bases line up with TRBD1. Germline CDR1 and CDR2: SNHLY and FYNNEI. The ends lost 5 bases at V and 6 bases at J; junction bases unmatched: 5. The CDR3 loop spans 14 amino acids. CDR3 in DNA: TGTGCCAGCAGTCCGGACAGGGGACGTCAGCCCCAGCATTTT. Amino acids: CASSPDRGRQPQHF.

This clonotype was detected ten times or more. J is TRBJ2-3 and V is TRBV28; 7 bases are a match to TRBD1. V trimming: 11 bases; J trimming: 3 bases; junction bases outside the gene matches: 8. This CDR3 contains 13 residues. Germline V gives CDR1 MDHEN, CDR2 SYDVKM. The CDR3 sequence: CAARAGGTDTQYF. CDR3 in DNA: TGTGCCGCAAGAGCAGGGGGTACAGATACGCAGTATTTT.

This clonotype appeared a few times. The rearrangement joins TRBV2 to TRBJ1-6, with D hard to call. CDR1 and CDR2 from the germline V gene are SNHLY and FYNNEI. The CDR3 runs 12 residues. Trimming removed 4 bases from V and 11 bases from J, with 9 bases in between. The CDR3 DNA sequence: TGTGCCAGCAGTGGGGGTGCAGCACCCCTCCACTTT. This sequence encodes CASSGGAAPLHF.

This clonotype was recorded at least ten times. The chain couples TRBV29-1 to TRBJ2-7; 9 positions agree with TRBD1. The CDR3 contains 13 residues. Germline V lookup: CDR1 SQVTM, CDR2 ANQGSEA. Trimming cost V 3 bases and J 9 bases; bases outside gene matches: 9. DNA for the CDR3: TGCAGCGTTGATGGACAGGGGCCTGGTGGGCAGTACTTC. It is translated as CSVDGQGPGGQYF.

This chain uses TRBV20-1 with TRBJ2-1, with TRBD2 matching 8 bases. V gave up 3 bases and J gave up 4 bases; unmatched junction bases: 11. CDR1 and CDR2 from the germline V gene are DFQATT and SNEGSKA (reference sequence). CDR3 size: 16 residues. CDR3 DNA sequence: TGCAGTGCTAGGCCCGTAGCGGGGACGGGGTACAATGAGCAGTTCTTC. It is translated as CSARPVAGTGYNEQFF.